One and the same sample provided the 7 T cell receptor beta chains below, sequenced in a study of blood T cell repertoires in COVID-19. TCRdb's table, derived via immunoSEQ multiplex PCR, lists solely in-frame clones and lacks some. The data contain approximately 150,000 clones, under 80% of them singletons. The specimen was peripheral blood. All receptors derive from a man in his 60s with acute or convalescent COVID-19.

The chain has TRBV10-3 and TRBJ2-1; 7 nucleotides align to TRBD2. J gave up 2 bases and V 3 bases, and 4 bases lay outside the gene matches. Per the germline V gene, CDR1 is ENHRY and CDR2 is SYGVKD. The CDR3 spans 15 residues. CDR3 sequence (DNA): TGTGCCATCAGTGAACCTAGCGGCACCTACAATGAGCAGTTCTTC. Its protein product is CAISEPSGTYNEQFF.

This clone was recorded a few times. CDR3 coding DNA: TGTGCCAGCTCACCACAGTTACAGGGTTCTCACGAGCAGTACTTC. Its protein product is CASSPQLQGSHEQYF. The V call is TRBV18, the J call TRBJ2-7; a possible D gene is TRBD1 (6 bases). Trimming shortened V by 1 base and J by 5 bases, and 15 bases separated the two germline ends. The CDR3 is made up of 15 amino acids. Germline lookup yields CDR1 KGHSH and CDR2 LQKENI.

This sequence joins TRBV18 and TRBJ2-5, with 7 positions matching TRBD1. The CDR3 loop spans 15 amino acids. Germline-derived CDR1 and CDR2 are KGHSH and LQKENI. J gave up 4 bases and V 1 base, and 6 bases lay outside the gene matches. CDR3: CASSPLDRDRETQYF. The CDR3 DNA reads as TGTGCCAGCTCACCACTAGACAGGGACAGAGAGACCCAGTACTTC.

This chain links TRBV29-1 with TRBJ2-3; 10 bases map to TRBD2. CDR3 size: 16 residues. Losses at the gene ends were 0 bases for V and 3 bases for J; bases not matched to a gene: 6. Germline V gives CDR1 SQVTM, CDR2 ANQGSEA. The CDR3 nucleotides read TGCAGCGTTGAAGATAGGGCTAGCGGGGGAACAGATACGCAGTATTTT. It yields the protein CSVEDRASGGTDTQYF.

The rearrangement uses TRBV5-1 and TRBJ2-1; 7 positions agree with TRBD2. The CDR3 is made up of 14 amino acids. Germline CDR1 and CDR2: SGHRS and YFSETQ. V was clipped by 2 bases and J by 4 bases; unmatched bases: 3. CDR3 sequence: CASSLGSGYNEQFF. As DNA, the CDR3 is TGCGCCAGCAGCTTAGGTAGCGGGTACAATGAGCAGTTCTTC.

This chain joins TRBV11-2 and TRBJ2-1; D is possibly TRBD2 (5 bases). CDR1 and CDR2 from the germline V gene are SGHAT and FQNNGV. This CDR3 spans 12 amino acids. V lost 5 bases, J lost 9 bases, and 11 bases lay in between. The CDR3 loop is CASSALASEQFF. CDR3 sequence (DNA): TGTGCCAGCAGCGCCCTAGCTTCTGAGCAGTTCTTC.

In DNA, the CDR3 is TGTGCCAGCAGCGTAGGATCTACAGGGGGCCTTGGTGGCTACACCTTC. This translates into CASSVGSTGGLGGYTF. This chain uses TRBV9 with TRBJ1-2; 9 bases agree with TRBD1. The V gene end was trimmed by 0 bases and the J gene end by 7 bases; junction bases not matched to a gene: 10. Germline V gene data show CDR1 as SGDLS and CDR2 as YYNGEE. This CDR3 comprises 16 residues.